A single T cell receptor (beta chain) is shown here with its context. Its antigen remains unidentified. A much larger clone lies one base from this, so it may be a read error. The data stem from a study of post-analysis software for immune sequencing data. Study-level information: The courses of disease that were included comprised relapsing-remitting, secondary progressive and progressive-relapsing multiple sclerosis. Broader study findings: Multiple sclerosis patients showed significantly lower normalized Chao1 diversity than controls did. TRBV segments more frequent in patients than in controls numbered five and included TRBV5-6, TRBV5-1 and TRBV20-1.

The CDR3 covers 10 residues. The germline gives CDR1 SQVTM, CDR2 ANQGSEA. Unique molecular identifiers tagged the TCR beta cDNA libraries. T cells numbering roughly 0.9 to 10 million yielded cDNA molecules that totaled about 500,000. TCRdb fed the PCR reads into MiXCR, producing one record per CDR3 protein. The sample records roughly 200,000 distinct CDR3 sequences, approximately 30% being singletons. This TCR was sampled from a girl younger than 18 with multiple sclerosis. Source material: blood. This chain links TRBV29-1 with TRBJ2-7, with D unresolved. The DNA end favors TRBJ2-5, so the J call may be wrong. In DNA form, the CDR3 reads TGCAGCGTTTTGTGCGGGACCCAGTACTTC. Amino acids: CSVLCGTQYF.